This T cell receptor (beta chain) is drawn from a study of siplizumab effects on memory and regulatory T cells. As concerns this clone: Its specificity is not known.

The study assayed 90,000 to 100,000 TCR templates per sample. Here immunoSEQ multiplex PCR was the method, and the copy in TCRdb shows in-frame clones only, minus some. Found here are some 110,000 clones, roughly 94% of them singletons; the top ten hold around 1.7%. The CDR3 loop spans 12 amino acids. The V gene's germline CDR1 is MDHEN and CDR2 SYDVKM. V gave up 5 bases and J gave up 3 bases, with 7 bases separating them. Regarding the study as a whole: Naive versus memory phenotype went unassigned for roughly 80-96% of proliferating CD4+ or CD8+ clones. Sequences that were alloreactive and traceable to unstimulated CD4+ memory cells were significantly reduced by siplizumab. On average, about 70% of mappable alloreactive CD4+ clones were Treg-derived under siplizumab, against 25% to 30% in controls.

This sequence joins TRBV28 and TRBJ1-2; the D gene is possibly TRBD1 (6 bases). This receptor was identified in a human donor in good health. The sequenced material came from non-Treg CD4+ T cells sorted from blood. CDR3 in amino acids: CASSGQHYGYTF. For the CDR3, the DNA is TGTGCCAGCAGTGGACAGCACTATGGCTACACCTTC.